What follows is one TCR beta chain and its context. Generated by immunoSEQ multiplex PCR, the TCRdb table keeps only in-frame clones and is missing some. This sample has about 310,000 clones, with roughly 86% found just once. The CDR3 is 12 residues long. V dropped 6 bases and J dropped 6; count of bases not matched to a gene: 5. The germline CDR1 and CDR2 sequences are SNHLY and FYNNEI. The data originate from a study of blood T cell repertoires in COVID-19. What was sequenced was peripheral blood. This sequence originates from a woman aged 50 to 65 who had recovered from COVID-19. The gene calls are TRBV2 and TRBJ2-7; TRBD2 matches 7 bases. The CDR3 DNA reads TGTGCCAGCAGGGGGGGAGGGTTCGAGCAGTACTTC. This encodes CASRGGGFEQYF. Full variable domain (outside the CDR3, taken from reference TRBV2 and TRBJ2-7): EPEVTQTPSHQVTQMGQEVILRCVPISNHLYFYWYRQILGQKVEFLVSFYNNEISEKSEIFDDQFSVERPDGSNFTLKIRSTKLEDSAMYFCASRGGGFEQYFGPGTRLTVT.